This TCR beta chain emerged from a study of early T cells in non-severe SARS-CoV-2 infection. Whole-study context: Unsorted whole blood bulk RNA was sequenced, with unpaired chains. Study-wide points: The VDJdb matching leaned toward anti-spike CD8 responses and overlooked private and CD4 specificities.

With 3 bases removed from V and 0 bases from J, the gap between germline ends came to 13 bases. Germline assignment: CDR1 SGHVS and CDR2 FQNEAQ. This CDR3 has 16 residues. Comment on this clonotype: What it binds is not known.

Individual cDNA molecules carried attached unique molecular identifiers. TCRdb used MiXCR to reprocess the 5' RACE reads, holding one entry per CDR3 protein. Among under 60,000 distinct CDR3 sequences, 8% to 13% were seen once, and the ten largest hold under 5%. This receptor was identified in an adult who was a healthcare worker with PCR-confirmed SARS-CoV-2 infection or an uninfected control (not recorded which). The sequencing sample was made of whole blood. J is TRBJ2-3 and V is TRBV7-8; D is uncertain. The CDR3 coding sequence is TGTGCCAGCAGCTTTGGAGAGCCCCTAAGCACAGATACGCAGTATTTT. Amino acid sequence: CASSFGEPLSTDTQYF.